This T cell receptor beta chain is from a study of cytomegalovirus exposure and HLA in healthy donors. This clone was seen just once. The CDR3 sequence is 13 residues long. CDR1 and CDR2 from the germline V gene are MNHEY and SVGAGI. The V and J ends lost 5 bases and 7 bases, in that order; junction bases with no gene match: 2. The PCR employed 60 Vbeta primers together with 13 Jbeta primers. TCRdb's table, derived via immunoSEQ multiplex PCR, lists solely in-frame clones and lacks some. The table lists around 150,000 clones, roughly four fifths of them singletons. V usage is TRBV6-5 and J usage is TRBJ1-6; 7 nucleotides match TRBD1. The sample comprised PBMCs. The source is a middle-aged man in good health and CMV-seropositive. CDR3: CASSRGRNSPLHF. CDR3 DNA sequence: TGTGCCAGCAGTAGGGGGCGCAATTCACCCCTCCACTTT.